The following is a T cell receptor beta chain sequence with its context. Its cognate antigen is unknown. This CDR3 spans 15 amino acids. The V gene end was trimmed by 1 base and the J gene end by 6 bases; junction bases not matched to a gene: 6. Germline CDR1 and CDR2: SGHRS and YFSETQ. The sample belongs to a study of early T cells in non-severe SARS-CoV-2 infection. About the study: The sequenced material was bulk RNA from unsorted whole blood, and its chains were unpaired.

Overall study findings and caveats: Private and CD4 specificities were missed by VDJdb matching, which favored anti-spike CD8 responses.

TCRdb used MiXCR to reprocess the 5' RACE reads, holding one entry per CDR3 protein. This table holds more than 20,000 distinct CDR3 sequences, less than 7% found once. The sequenced material came from whole blood. The chain has TRBV5-1 and TRBJ2-4; 8 nucleotides align to TRBD1. The receptor was derived from an adult who was a healthcare worker with PCR-confirmed SARS-CoV-2 infection or an uninfected control (not recorded which). Here the CDR3 DNA reads TGCGCCAGCAGCTTGCCGACAGGGGCTGTAAACATTCAGTACTTC. It translates to CASSLPTGAVNIQYF.